This T cell receptor (beta chain) was observed in a study of long-term antiretroviral therapy in people with HIV. This clone came up a few times. Sequencing relied on immunoSEQ assay v3.0, run at survey level. Data came from immunoSEQ multiplex PCR; TCRdb stores just in-frame clones and leaves some out. The sample includes 31,000 or so clones, around 96% seen only once; the top ten take less than 2.5%. The CDR3 spans 14 residues. Trimming left V 0 bases short and J 6 bases short, with 13 bases between. Looked up from germline, CDR1 is SGHRS and CDR2 is YFSETQ. The V and J genes are TRBV5-1 and TRBJ2-7, with a tentative D call TRBD2 (5 bases). This TCR came from a man aged 25-40 years with HIV. Sequences were derived from unsorted PBMCs, sampled 6.5 to 6.6 years after starting antiretroviral therapy. The chain's CDR3 is CASSLGDLGSEQYF. The CDR3 nucleotides are TGCGCCAGCAGCTTGGGTGACTTGGGGAGCGAGCAGTACTTC.